The clone carrying this TCR beta chain has at least ten counts. Its antigen is still unknown. The data derive from a study of T cells in Graves' hyperthyroidism and ophthalmopathy. Germline CDR1 is DFQATT and CDR2 is SNEGSKA (reference sequence). Deletions cut 3 bases from V and 2 bases from J, with 16 bases between. The CDR3 extends over 15 amino acids. Hyperthyroidism, newly diagnosed and lasting under 2 months, affected patients aged 18 to 65. Findings and limits, study-wide: A model of 13 V-J pairs discriminated ophthalmopathy from stable hyperthyroidism.

Authors of the study amplified TCR beta CDR3 regions from RNA transcripts. A set of HTBI primers served as the primers for a first-round RT-PCR of the TCR CDR3. TCRdb redid the calling of the multiplex PCR reads with MiXCR, one entry per CDR3 protein. Of under 700,000 distinct CDR3 sequences in the sample, over 15% were seen once. The chain couples TRBV20-1 to TRBJ1-2; no clear D. The sequencing sample was made of blood. The source is a woman under 30 with Graves' hyperthyroidism. The CDR3 DNA follows: TGCAGTGCTAGGCTGGGCGCTTCTACAAACTATGGCTACACCTTC. Its translation is CSARLGASTNYGYTF.